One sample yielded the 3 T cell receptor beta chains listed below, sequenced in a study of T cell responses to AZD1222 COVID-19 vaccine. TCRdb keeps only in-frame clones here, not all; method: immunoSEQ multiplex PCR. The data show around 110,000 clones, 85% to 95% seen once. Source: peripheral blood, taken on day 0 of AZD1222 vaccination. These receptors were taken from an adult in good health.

The CDR3 DNA reads as TGTGCCAGCAGTGAAACTACCCGCGGCGACGAGCAGTACTTC. Protein: CASSETTRGDEQYF. The chain uses TRBV25-1 and TRBJ2-7; D remains ambiguous. CDR1 and CDR2 (germline): MGHDK, SYGVNS. The length of the CDR3 is 14 residues. V was shortened by 2 bases and J by 5 bases, with 13 bases between the two germline ends.

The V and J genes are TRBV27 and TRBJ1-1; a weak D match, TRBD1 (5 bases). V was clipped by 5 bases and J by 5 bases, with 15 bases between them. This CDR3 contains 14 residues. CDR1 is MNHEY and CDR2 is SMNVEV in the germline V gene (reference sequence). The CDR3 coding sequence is TGTGCCAGCAGTGTGAGACGGGGGGGGACTGAAGCTTTCTTT. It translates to CASSVRRGGTEAFF.

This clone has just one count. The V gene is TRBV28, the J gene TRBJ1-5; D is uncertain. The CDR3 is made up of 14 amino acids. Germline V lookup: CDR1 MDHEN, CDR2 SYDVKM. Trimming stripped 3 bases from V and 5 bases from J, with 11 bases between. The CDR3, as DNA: TGTGCCAGCAGTTTCCCGGTAAACTATCAGCCCCAGCATTTT. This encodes CASSFPVNYQPQHF.